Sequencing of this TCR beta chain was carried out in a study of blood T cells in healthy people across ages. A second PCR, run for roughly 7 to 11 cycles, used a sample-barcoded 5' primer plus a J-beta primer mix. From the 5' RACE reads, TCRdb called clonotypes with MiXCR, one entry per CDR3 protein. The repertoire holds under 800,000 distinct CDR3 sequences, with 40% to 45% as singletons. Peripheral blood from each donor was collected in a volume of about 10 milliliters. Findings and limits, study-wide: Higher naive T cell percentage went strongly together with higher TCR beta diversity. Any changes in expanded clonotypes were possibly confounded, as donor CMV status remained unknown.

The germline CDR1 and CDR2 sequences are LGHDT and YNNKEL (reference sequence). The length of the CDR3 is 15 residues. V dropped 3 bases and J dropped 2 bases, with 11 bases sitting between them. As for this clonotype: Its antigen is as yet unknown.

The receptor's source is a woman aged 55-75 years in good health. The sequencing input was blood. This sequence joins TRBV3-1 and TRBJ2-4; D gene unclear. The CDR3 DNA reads TGTGCCAGCAGCCAGGTCTCTAGAACCAAAAACATTCAGTACTTC. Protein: CASSQVSRTKNIQYF.